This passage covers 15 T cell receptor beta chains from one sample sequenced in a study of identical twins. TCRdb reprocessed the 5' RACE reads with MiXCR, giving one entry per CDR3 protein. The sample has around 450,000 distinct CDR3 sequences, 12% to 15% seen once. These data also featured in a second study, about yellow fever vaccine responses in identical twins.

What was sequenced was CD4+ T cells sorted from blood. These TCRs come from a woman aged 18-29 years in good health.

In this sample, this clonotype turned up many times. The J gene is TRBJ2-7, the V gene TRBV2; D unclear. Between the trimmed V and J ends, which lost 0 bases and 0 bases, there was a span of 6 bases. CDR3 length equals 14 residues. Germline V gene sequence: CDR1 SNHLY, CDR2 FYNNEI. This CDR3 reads CASSEASRSYEQYF. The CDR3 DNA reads TGTGCCAGCAGTGAAGCTTCACGCTCCTACGAGCAGTACTTC.

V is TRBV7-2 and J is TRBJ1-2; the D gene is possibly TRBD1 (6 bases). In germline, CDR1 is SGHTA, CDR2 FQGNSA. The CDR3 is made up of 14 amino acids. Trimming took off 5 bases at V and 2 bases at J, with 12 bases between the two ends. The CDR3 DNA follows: TGTGCCAGCAGCGAATACAGGGCGAACTATGGCTACACCTTC. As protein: CASSEYRANYGYTF.

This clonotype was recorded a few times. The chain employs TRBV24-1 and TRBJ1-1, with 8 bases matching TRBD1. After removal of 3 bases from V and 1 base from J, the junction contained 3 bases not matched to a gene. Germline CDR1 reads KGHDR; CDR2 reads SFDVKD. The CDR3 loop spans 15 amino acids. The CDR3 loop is CATSDTGTGNTEAFF. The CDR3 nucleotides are TGTGCCACCAGTGATACCGGGACAGGGAACACTGAAGCTTTCTTT.

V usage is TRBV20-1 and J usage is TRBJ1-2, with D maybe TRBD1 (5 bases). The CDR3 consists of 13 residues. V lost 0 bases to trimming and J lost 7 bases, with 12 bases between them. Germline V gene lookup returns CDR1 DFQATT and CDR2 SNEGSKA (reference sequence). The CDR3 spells CSARDLRVSGYTF. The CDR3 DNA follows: TGCAGTGCTAGAGATCTCAGGGTCTCTGGCTACACCTTC.

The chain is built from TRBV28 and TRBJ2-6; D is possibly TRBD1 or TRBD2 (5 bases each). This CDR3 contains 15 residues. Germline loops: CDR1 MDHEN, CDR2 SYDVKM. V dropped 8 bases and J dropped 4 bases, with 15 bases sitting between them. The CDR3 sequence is CASRERGSGANVLTF. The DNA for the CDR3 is TGTGCCAGCCGAGAGAGGGGTTCAGGGGCCAACGTCCTGACTTTC.

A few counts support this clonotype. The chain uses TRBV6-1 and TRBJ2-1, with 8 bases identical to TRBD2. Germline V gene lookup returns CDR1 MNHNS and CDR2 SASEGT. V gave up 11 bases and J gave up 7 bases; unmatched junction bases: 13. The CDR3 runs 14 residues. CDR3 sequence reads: CASALVSGKNEQFF. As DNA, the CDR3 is TGTGCCTCCGCACTGGTTAGCGGGAAAAATGAGCAGTTCTTC.

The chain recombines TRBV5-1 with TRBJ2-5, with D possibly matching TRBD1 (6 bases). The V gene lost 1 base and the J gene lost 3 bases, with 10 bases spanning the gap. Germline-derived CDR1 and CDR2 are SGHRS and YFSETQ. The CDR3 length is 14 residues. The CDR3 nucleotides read TGCGCCAGCAGCTTGCTAGGGGGAAAAGAGACCCAGTACTTC. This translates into CASSLLGGKETQYF.

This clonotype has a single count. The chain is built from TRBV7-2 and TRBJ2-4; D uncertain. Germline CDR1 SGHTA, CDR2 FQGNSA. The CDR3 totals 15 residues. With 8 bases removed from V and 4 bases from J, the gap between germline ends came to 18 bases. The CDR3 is CASAQSGNRKNIQYF. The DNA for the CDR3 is TGTGCCAGCGCCCAGTCGGGTAATAGAAAAAACATTCAGTACTTC.

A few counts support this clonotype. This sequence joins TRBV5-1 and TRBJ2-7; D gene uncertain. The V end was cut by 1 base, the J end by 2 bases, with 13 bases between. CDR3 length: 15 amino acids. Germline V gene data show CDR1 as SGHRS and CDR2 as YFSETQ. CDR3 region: CASSLLSPQPYEQYF. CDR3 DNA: TGCGCCAGCAGCTTGCTGTCTCCCCAGCCCTACGAGCAGTACTTC.

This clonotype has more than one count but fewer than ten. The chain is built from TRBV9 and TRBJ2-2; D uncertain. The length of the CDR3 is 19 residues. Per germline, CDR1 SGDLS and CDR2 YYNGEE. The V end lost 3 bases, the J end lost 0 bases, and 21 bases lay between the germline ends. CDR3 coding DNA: TGTGCCAGCAGCGCCGTTACTGGGTCACAGACTCCGAACACCGGGGAGCTGTTTTTT. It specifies CASSAVTGSQTPNTGELFF. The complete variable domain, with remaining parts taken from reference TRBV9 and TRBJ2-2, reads DSGVTQTPKHLITATGQRVTLRCSPRSGDLSVYWYQQSLDQGLQFLIQYYNGEERAKGNILERFSAQQFPDLHSELNLSSLELGDSALYFCASSAVTGSQTPNTGELFFGEGSRLTVL.

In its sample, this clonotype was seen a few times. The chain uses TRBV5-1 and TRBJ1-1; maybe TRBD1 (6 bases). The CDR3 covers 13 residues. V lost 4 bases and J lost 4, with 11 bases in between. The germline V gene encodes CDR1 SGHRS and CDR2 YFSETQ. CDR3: CASSGDRLTEAFF. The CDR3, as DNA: TGCGCCAGCAGCGGAGACAGGCTCACTGAAGCTTTCTTT.

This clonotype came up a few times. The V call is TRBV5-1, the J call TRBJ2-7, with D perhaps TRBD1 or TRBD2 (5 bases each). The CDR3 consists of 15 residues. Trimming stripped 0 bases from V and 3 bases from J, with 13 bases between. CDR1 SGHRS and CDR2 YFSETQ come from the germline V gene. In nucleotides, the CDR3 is TGCGCCAGCAGCTTGGGGGGGTTATTAATCTACGAGCAGTACTTC. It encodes CASSLGGLLIYEQYF.

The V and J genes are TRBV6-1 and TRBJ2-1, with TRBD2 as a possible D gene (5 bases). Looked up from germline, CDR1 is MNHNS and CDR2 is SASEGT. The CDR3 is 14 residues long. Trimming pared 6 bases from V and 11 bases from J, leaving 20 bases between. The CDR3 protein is CASSLDPIPGKQFF. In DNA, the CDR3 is TGTGCCAGCAGCCTGGACCCGATCCCGGGGAAGCAGTTCTTC.

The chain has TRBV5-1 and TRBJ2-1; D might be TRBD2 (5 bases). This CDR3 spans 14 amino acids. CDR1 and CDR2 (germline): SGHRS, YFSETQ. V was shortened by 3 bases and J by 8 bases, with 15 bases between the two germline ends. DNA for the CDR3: TGCGCCAGCAGCTCCGGGCCAGCGGACCATGAGCAGTTCTTC. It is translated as CASSSGPADHEQFF. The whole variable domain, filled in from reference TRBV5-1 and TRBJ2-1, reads KAGVTQTPRYLIKTRGQQVTLSCSPISGHRSVSWYQQTPGQGLQFLFEYFSETQRNKGNFPGRFSGRQFSNSRSEMNVSTLELGDSALYLCASSSGPADHEQFFGPGTRLTVL.

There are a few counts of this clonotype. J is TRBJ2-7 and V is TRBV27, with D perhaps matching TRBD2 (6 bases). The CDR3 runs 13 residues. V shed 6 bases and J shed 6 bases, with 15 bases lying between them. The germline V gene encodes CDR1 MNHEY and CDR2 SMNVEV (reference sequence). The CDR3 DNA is TGTGCCAGCAGCCCCAGACTAGTCCGCGAGCAGTACTTC. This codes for CASSPRLVREQYF.